This TCR beta chain stems from a study of blood T cell repertoires in COVID-19. Study-wide background: Samples representing acute and convalescent COVID-19 were sourced from the United States, Italy and Spain. PBMCs, B-cell-depleted T cells, or T cells provided the cDNA or gDNA that made up the material.

Source study methods: For nucleated cells, counts were estimated from reference gene primer amplification. The data were produced by immunoSEQ multiplex PCR, yet TCRdb's version contains in-frame clones alone and is incomplete. The DNA was the basis for D and trimming; V, J and clone size are from that table. The sample lists about 140,000 clones, roughly 88% occurring once. V was cut by 4 bases and J by 2 bases, with 8 bases left in between. This CDR3 has 13 residues. Sequenced: peripheral blood. The origin of this receptor is a man aged 55 to 70 with active or convalescent COVID-19. The chain carries TRBV12-3 or TRBV12-4 and TRBJ1-1; maybe TRBD1 (5 bases). CDR3 residues: CASSYTGNTEAFF. CDR3 DNA sequence: TGTGCCAGCAGTTACACAGGAAACACTGAAGCTTTCTTT.